This TCR beta chain derives from a study of blood T cell repertoires in COVID-19. Overall study context: Symptom resolution, clearance, or two negative PCRs marked donors in Cohort 3 as recovered.

Participant ages covered about 18 to 100 years across approximately 25 US areas. Cohort allocation depended upon clinical history that participants reported. V lost 6 bases and J lost 0, with 13 bases in between. Looked up from germline, CDR1 is SGDLS and CDR2 is YYNGEE. This CDR3 spans 15 amino acids. Under the authors' procedure: Estimates of nucleated cell counts were drawn from the amplification of reference gene primers. The data were produced by immunoSEQ multiplex PCR, yet TCRdb's version contains in-frame clones alone and is incomplete. V and J calls plus clone size are reproduced from that table; the DNA served to infer D and trimming. The sample shows about 280,000 clones, around nine tenths of them seen only once.

This receptor was taken from a woman aged 55-69 years in a cohort exposed to, infected with or recovered from COVID-19 (not recorded which). The rearrangement joins TRBV9 to TRBJ2-1, with D tentatively TRBD2 (6 bases). Sequencing input: PBMCs or T cells enriched from blood (not recorded which). The DNA for the CDR3 is TGTGCCAGCACTCCCGACGGGAGCTCCTACAATGAGCAGTTCTTC. Protein product: CASTPDGSSYNEQFF.